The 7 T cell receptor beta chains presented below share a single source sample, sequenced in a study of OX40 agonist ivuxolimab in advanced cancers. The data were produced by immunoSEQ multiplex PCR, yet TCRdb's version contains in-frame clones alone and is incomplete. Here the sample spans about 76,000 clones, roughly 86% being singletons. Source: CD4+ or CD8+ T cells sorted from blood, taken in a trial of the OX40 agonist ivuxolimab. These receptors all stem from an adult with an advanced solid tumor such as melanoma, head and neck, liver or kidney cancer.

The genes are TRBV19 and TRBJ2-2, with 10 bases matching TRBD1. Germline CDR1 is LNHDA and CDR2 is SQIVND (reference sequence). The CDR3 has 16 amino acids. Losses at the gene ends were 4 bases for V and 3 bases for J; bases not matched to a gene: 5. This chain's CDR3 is CASSSDRGRDTGELFF. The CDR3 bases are TGTGCCAGTAGTAGCGACAGGGGGCGCGACACCGGGGAGCTGTTTTTT.

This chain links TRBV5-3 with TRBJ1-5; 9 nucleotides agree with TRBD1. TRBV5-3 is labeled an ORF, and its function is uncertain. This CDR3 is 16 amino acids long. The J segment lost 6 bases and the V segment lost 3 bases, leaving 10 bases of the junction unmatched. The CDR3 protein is CARSWLGQGISQPQHF. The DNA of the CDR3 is TGTGCCAGAAGCTGGCTAGGACAGGGGATTAGTCAGCCCCAGCATTTT.

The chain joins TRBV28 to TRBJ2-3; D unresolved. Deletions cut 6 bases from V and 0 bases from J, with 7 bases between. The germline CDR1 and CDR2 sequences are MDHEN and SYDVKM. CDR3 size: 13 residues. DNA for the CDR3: TGTGCCAGCAGCTGGGCTAGCACAGATACGCAGTATTTT. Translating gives CASSWASTDTQYF.

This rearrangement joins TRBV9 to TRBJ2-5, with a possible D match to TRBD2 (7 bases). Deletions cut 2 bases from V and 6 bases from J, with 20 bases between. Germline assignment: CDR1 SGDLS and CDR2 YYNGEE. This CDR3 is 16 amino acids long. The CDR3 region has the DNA TGTGCCAGCAGCGTTTCGGAAGGGGGAGGGATGAAGACCCAGTACTTC. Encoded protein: CASSVSEGGGMKTQYF.

The CDR3 reads CASRGGSYEQYF. In DNA, the CDR3 is TGTGCCAGCAGAGGAGGCTCCTACGAGCAGTACTTC. V usage is TRBV28 and J usage is TRBJ2-7, with D maybe TRBD2 (5 bases). Germline CDR1 and CDR2: MDHEN and SYDVKM. Trimming pared 6 bases from V and 0 bases from J, leaving 6 bases between. The CDR3 runs to 12 residues.

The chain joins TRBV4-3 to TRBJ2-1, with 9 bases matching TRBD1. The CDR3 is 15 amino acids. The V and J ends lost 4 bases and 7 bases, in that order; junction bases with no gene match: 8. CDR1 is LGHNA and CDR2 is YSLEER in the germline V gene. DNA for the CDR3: TGCGCCAGCAGCCGACCAGGACAGGGGTTAAATGAGCAGTTCTTC. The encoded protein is CASSRPGQGLNEQFF.

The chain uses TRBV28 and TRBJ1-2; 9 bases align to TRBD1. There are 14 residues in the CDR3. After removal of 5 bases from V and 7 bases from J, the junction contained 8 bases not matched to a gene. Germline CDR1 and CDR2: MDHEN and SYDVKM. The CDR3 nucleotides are TGTGCCAGCAGTCAACGGGACAGGGCTCGTGGCTACACCTTC. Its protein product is CASSQRDRARGYTF.